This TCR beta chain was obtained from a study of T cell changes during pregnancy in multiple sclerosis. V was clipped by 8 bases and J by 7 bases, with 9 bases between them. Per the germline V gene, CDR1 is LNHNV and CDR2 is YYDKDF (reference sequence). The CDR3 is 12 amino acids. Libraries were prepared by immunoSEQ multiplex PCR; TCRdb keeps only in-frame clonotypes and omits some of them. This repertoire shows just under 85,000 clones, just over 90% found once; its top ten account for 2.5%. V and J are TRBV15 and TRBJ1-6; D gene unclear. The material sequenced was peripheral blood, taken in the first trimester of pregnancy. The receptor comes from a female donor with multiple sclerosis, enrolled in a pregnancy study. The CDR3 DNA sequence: TGTGCCACCTCTCCAGCGAATTCACCCCTCCACTTT. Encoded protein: CATSPANSPLHF. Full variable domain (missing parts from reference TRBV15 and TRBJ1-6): DAMVIQNPRYQVTQFGKPVTLSCSQTLNHNVMYWYQQKSSQAPKLLFHYYDKDFNNEADTPDNFQSRRPNTSFCFLDIRSPGLGDTAMYLCATSPANSPLHFGNGTRLTVT.